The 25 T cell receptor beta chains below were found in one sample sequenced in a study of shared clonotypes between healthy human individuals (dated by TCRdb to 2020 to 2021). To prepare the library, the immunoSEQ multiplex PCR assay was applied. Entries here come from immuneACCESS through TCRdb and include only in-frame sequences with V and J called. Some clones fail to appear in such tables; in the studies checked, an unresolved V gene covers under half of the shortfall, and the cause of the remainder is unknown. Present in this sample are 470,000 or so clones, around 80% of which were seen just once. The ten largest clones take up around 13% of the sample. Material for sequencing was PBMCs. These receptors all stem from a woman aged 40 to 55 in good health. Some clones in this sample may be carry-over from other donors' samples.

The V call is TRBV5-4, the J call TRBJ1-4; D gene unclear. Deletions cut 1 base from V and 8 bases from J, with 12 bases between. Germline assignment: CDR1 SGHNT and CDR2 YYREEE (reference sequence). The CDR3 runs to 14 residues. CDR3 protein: CASSLFPEREKLFF. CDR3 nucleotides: TGTGCCAGCAGCTTGTTCCCTGAGAGAGAAAAACTGTTTTTT.

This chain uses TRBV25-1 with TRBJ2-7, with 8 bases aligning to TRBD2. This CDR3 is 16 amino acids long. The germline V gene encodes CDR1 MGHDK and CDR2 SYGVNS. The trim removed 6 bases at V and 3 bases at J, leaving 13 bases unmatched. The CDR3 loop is CASSPKWGLEYYEQYF. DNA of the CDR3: TGTGCCAGCAGCCCGAAGTGGGGACTAGAATACTACGAGCAGTACTTC.

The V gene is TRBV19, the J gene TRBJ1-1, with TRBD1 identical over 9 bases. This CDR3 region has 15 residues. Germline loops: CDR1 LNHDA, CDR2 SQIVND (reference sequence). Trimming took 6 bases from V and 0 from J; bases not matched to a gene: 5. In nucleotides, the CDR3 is TGTGCCAGTAGCTGGGACAGGGTGATGAACACTGAAGCTTTCTTT. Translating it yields CASSWDRVMNTEAFF.

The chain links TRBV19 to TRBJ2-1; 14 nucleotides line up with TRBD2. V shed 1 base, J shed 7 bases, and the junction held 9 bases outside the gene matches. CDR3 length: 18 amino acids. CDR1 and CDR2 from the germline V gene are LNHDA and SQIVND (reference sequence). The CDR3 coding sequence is TGTGCCAGTAGTATAGTCCTGGGACTAGCGGGAGCGCTTAATGAGCAGTTCTTC. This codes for CASSIVLGLAGALNEQFF.

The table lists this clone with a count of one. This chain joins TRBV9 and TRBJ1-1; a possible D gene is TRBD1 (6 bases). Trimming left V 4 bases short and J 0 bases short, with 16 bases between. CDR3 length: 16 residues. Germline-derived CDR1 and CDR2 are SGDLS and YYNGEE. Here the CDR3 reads CASSPRAQGMNTEAFF. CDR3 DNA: TGTGCCAGCAGCCCCCGTGCACAGGGTATGAACACTGAAGCTTTCTTT.

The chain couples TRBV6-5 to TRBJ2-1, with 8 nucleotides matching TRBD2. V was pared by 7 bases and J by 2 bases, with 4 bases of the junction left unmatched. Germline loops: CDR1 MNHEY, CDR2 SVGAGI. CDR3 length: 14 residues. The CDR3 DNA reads TGTGCCAGCACCAAGGGACTAGCCTACAATGAGCAGTTCTTC. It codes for CASTKGLAYNEQFF.

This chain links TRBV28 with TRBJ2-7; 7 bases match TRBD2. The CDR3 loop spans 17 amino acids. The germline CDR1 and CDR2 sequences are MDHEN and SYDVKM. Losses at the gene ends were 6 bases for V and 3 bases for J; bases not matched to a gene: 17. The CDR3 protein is CASRFGTRAGSIYEQYF. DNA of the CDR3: TGTGCCAGCAGATTCGGTACGCGAGCGGGAAGCATCTACGAGCAGTACTTC.

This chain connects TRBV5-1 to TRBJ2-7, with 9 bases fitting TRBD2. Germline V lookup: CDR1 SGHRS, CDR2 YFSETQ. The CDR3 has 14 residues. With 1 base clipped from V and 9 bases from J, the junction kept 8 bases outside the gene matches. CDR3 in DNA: TGCGCCAGCAGCTTGAATAGCGGGAGCTCCGGGCAGTACTTC. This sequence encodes CASSLNSGSSGQYF. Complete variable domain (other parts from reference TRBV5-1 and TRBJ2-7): KAGVTQTPRYLIKTRGQQVTLSCSPISGHRSVSWYQQTPGQGLQFLFEYFSETQRNKGNFPGRFSGRQFSNSRSEMNVSTLELGDSALYLCASSLNSGSSGQYFGPGTRLTVT.

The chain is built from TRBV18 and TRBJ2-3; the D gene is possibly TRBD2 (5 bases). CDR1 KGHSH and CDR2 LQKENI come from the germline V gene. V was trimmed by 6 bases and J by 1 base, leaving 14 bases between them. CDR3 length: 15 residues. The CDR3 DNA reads TGTGCCAGCTCGCGTGGGGAGTGGGGCACAGATACGCAGTATTTT. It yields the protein CASSRGEWGTDTQYF.

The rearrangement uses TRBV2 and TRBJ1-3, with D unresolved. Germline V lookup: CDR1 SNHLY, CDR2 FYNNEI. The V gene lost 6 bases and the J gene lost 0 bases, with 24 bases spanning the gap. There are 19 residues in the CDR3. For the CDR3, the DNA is TGTGCCAGCAGCAAAACCGGGATCTCCTTACTAAGCTCTGGAAACACCATATATTTT. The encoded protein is CASSKTGISLLSSGNTIYF. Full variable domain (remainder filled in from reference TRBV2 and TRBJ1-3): EPEVTQTPSHQVTQMGQEVILRCVPISNHLYFYWYRQILGQKVEFLVSFYNNEISEKSEIFDDQFSVERPDGSNFTLKIRSTKLEDSAMYFCASSKTGISLLSSGNTIYFGEGSWLTVV.

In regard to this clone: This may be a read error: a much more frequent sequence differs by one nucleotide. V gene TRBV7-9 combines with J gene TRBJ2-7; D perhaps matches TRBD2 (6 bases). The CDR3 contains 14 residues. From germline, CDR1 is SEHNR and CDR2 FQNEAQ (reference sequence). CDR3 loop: CASSFGGARHERYF. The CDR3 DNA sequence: TGTGCCAGCAGCTTTGGAGGGGCGCGGCACGAGCGGTACTTC.

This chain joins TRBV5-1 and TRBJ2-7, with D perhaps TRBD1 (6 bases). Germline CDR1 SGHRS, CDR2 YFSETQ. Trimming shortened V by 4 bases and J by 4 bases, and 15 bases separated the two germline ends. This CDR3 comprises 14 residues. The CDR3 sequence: CASSLSGTSYEQYF. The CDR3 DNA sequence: TGCGCCAGCAGCCTATCCGGGACATCATACGAGCAGTACTTC.

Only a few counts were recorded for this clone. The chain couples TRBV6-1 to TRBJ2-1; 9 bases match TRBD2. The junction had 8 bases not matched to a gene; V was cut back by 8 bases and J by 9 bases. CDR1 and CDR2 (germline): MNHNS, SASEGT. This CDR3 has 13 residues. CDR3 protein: CASGSSGRGEQFF. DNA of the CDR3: TGTGCCAGCGGAAGTAGCGGGAGAGGTGAGCAGTTCTTC.

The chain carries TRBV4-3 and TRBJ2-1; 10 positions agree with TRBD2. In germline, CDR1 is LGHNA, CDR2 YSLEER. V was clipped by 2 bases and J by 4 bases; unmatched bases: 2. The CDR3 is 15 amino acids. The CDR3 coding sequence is TGCGCCAGCAGCCAAACTAGCGGGAAATACAATGAGCAGTTCTTC. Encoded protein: CASSQTSGKYNEQFF.

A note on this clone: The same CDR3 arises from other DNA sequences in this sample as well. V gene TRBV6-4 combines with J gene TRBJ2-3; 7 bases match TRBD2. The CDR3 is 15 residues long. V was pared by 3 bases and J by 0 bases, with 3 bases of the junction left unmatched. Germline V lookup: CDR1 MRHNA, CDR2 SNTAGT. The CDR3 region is CASSDVAGSTDTQYF. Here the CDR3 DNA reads TGTGCCAGCAGTGATGTAGCGGGCAGCACAGATACGCAGTATTTT.

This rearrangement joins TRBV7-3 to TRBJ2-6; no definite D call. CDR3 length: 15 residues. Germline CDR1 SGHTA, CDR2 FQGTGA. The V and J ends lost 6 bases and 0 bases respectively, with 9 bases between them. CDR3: CASSPGLSGANVLTF. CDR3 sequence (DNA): TGTGCCAGCAGTCCCGGCCTCTCTGGGGCCAACGTCCTGACTTTC.

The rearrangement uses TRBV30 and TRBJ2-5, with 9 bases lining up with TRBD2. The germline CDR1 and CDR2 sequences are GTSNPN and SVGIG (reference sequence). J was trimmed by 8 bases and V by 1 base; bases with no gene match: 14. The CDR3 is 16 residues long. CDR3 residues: CAWSATTSGTGGTQYF. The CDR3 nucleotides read TGTGCCTGGAGTGCCACGACTAGCGGAACTGGGGGAACCCAGTACTTC.

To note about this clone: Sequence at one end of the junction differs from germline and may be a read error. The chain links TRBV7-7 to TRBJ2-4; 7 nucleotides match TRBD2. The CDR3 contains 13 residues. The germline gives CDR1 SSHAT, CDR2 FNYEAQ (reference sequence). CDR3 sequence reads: CASSLDSGGIQYF. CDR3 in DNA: TGTGCTAGCAGCTTGGATTCGGGGGGCATTCAGTACTTC.

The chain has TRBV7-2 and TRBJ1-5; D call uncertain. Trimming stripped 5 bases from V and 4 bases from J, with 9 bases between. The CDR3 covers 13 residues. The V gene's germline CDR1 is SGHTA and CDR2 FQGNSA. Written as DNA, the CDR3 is TGTGCCAGCAGCCCTTCGGGGAATCAGCCCCAGCATTTT. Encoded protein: CASSPSGNQPQHF.

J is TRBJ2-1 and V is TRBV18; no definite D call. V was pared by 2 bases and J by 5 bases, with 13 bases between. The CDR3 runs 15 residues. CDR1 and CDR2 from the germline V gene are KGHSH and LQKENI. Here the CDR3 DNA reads TGTGCCAGCTCACCAACACCTAGACGTGACAATGAGCAGTTCTTC. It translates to CASSPTPRRDNEQFF. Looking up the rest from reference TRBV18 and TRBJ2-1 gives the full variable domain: NAGVMQNPRHLVRRRGQEARLRCSPMKGHSHVYWYRQLPEEGLKFMVYLQKENIIDESGMPKERFSAEFPKEGPSILRIQQVVRGDSAAYFCASSPTPRRDNEQFFGPGTRLTVL.

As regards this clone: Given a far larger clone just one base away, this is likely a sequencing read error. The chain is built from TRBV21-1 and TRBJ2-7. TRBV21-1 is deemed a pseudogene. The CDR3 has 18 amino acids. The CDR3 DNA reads TGTGCCAGCAGCAAACTTCGGGGACCCTTAAGGGGTACCTGCGAGCAGTACTTC. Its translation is CASSKLRGPLRGTCEQYF.

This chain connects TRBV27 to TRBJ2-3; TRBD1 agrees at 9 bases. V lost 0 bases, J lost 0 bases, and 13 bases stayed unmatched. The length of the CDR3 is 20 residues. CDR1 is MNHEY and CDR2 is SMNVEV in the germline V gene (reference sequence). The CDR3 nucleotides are TGTGCCAGCAGTTTATCGCCGATTCTCCGGGACAGGGCTAGCACAGATACGCAGTATTTT. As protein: CASSLSPILRDRASTDTQYF.

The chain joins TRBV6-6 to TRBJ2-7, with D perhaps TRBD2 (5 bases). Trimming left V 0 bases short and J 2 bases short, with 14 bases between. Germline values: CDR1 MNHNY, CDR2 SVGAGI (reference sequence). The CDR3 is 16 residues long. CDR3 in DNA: TGTGCCAGCAGTTACTCGGGGTCCGTGGAGGCCTACGAGCAGTACTTC. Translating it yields CASSYSGSVEAYEQYF.

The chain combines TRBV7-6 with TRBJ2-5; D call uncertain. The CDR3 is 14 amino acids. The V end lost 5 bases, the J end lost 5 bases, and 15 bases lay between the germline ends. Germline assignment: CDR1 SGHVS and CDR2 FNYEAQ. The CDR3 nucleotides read TGTGCCAGCAGCACAAACCCGGGTAGCGAGACCCAGTACTTC. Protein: CASSTNPGSETQYF.

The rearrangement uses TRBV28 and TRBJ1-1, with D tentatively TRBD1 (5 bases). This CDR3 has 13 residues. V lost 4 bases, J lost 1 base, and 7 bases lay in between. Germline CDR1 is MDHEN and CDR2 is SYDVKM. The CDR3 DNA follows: TGTGCCAGCAGTTCTGGACAGAACACTGAAGCTTTCTTT. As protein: CASSSGQNTEAFF. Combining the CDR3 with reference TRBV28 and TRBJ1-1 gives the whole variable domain DVKVTQSSRYLVKRTGEKVFLECVQDMDHENMFWYRQDPGLGLRLIYFSYDVKMKEKGDIPEGYSVSREKKERFSLILESASTNQTSMYLCASSSGQNTEAFFGQGTRLTVV.